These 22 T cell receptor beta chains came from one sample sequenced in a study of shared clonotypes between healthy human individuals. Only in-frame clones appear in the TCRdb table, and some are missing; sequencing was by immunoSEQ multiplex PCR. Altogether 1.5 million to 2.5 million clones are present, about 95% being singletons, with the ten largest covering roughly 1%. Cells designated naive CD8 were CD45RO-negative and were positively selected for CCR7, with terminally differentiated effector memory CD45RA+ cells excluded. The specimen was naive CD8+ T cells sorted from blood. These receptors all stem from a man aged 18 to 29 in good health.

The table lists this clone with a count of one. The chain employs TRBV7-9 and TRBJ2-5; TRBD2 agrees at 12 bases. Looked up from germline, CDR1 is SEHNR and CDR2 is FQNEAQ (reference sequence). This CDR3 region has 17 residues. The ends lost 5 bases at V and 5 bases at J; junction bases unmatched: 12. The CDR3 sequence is CASSPLAGGLRGETQYF. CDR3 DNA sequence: TGTGCCAGCAGCCCTCTAGCGGGGGGGCTCCGAGGGGAGACCCAGTACTTC.

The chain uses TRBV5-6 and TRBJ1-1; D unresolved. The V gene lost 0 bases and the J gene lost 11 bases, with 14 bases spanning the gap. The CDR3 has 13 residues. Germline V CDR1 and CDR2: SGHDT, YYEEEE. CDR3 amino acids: CASSLGTSWEAFF. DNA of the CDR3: TGTGCCAGCAGCTTGGGGACTTCATGGGAGGCTTTCTTT.

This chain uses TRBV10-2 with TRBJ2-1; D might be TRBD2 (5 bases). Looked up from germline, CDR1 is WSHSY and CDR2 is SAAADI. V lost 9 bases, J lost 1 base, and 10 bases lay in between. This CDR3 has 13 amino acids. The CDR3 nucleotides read TGCGCCAGTTCAAGCGGATCCTACAATGAGCAGTTCTTC. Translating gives CASSSGSYNEQFF.

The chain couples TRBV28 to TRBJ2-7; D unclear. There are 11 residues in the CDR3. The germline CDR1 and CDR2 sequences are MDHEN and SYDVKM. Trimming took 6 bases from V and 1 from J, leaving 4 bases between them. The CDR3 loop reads CASRESYEQYF. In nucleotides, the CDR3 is TGTGCCAGCAGAGAATCCTACGAGCAGTACTTC.

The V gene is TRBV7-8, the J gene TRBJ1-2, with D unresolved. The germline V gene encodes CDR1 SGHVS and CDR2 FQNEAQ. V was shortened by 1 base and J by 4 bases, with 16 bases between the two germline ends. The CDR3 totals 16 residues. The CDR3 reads CASSLVWDKGSYGYTF. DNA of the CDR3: TGTGCCAGCAGCTTAGTATGGGATAAGGGTTCCTATGGCTACACCTTC.

The DNA for the CDR3 is TGTGCCAGCAGCCCCGAGAGGGAAACAAAACTGTTTTTT. It is translated as CASSPERETKLFF. This chain connects TRBV9 to TRBJ1-4; no reliable D call. Trimming removed 4 bases at V and 10 bases at J, with 14 bases between. CDR3 size: 13 residues. Germline assignment: CDR1 SGDLS and CDR2 YYNGEE.

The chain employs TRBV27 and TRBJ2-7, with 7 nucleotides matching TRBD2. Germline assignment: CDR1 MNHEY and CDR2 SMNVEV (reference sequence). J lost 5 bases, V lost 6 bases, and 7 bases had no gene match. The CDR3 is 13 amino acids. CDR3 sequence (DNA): TGTGCCAGCAGAAAGCGGGGATACCACGAGCAGTACTTC. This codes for CASRKRGYHEQYF.

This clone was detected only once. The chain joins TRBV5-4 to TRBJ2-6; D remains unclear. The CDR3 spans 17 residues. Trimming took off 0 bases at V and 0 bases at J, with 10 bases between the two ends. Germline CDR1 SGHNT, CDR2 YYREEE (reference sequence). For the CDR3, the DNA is TGTGCCAGCAGCTTGGCAGGCCCCCTCTCTGGGGCCAACGTCCTGACTTTC. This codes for CASSLAGPLSGANVLTF.

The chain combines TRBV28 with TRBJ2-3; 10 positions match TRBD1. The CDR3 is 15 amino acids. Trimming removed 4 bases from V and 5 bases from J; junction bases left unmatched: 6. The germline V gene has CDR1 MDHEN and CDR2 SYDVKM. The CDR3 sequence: CASSSHGTGEDTQYF. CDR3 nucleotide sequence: TGTGCCAGCAGTTCCCACGGGACAGGGGAAGATACGCAGTATTTT. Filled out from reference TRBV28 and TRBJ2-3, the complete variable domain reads DVKVTQSSRYLVKRTGEKVFLECVQDMDHENMFWYRQDPGLGLRLIYFSYDVKMKEKGDIPEGYSVSREKKERFSLILESASTNQTSMYLCASSSHGTGEDTQYFGPGTRLTVL.

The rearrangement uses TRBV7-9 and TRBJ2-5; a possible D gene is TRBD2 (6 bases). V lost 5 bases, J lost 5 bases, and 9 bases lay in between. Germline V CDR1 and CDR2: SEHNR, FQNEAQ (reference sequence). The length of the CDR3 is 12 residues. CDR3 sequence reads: CASSRGTETQYF. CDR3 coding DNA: TGTGCCAGCAGCCGCGGGACGGAGACCCAGTACTTC.

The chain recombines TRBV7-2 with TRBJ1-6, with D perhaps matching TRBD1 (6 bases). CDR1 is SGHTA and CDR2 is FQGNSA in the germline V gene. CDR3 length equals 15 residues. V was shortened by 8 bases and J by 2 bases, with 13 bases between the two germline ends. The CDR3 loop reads CASEGRGAYNSPLHF. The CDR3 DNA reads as TGTGCCAGCGAGGGCAGGGGTGCCTATAATTCACCCCTCCACTTT.

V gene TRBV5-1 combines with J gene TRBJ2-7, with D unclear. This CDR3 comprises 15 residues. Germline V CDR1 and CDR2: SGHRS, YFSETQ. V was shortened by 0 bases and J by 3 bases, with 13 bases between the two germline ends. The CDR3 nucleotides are TGCGCCAGCAGCTTGGCTAGGGATTATCTCTACGAGCAGTACTTC. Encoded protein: CASSLARDYLYEQYF.

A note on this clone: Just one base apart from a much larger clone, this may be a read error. CDR3 DNA sequence: TGTGCCAGCAGCTTAGGGTCCCACGAGCAGTACTTC. Protein: CASSLGSHEQYF. This chain uses TRBV7-2 with TRBJ2-7, with no clear D. The V gene's germline CDR1 is SGHTA and CDR2 FQGNSA. CDR3 length equals 12 residues. V lost 1 base to trimming and J lost 5 bases, with 6 bases between them.

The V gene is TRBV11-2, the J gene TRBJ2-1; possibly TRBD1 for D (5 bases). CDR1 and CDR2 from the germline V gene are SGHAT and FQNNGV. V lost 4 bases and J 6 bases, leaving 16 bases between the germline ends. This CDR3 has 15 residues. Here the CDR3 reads CASSYRRGSSNEQFF. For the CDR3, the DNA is TGTGCCAGCAGCTATAGAAGGGGCTCAAGCAATGAGCAGTTCTTC.

The CDR3 here is CASSYGQGSYEQYF. The CDR3 DNA is TGTGCCAGCAGCTACGGACAGGGCTCCTACGAGCAGTACTTC. The chain recombines TRBV7-9 with TRBJ2-7; 8 bases align to TRBD1. CDR3 length: 14 residues. The V segment lost 4 bases and the J segment 0 bases; nucleotides outside the gene matches: 2. Germline CDR1 reads SEHNR; CDR2 reads FQNEAQ (reference sequence).

CDR3 sequence reads: CASSEGPGLQDTEAFF. The CDR3 DNA is TGTGCCAGCAGTGAGGGTCCGGGTCTGCAGGACACTGAAGCTTTCTTT. The chain uses TRBV28 and TRBJ1-1; D is uncertain. The CDR3 has 16 amino acids. Trimming cost V 5 bases and J 3 bases, with 19 bases left between them. Germline V gives CDR1 MDHEN, CDR2 SYDVKM.

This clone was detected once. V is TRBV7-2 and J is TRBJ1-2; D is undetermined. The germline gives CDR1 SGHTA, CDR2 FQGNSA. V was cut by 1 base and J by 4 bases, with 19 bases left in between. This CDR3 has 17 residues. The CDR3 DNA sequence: TGTGCCAGCAGCTTAGAGTGGCAACACCCTTGGCCCTATGGCTACACCTTC. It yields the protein CASSLEWQHPWPYGYTF.

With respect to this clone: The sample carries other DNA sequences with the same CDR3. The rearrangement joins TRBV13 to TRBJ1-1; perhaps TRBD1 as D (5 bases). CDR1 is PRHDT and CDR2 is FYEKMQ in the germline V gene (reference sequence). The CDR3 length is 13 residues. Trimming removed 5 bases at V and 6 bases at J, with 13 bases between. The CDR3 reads CASSPGTVAEAFF. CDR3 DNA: TGTGCCAGCAGCCCCGGGACGGTCGCTGAAGCTTTCTTT.

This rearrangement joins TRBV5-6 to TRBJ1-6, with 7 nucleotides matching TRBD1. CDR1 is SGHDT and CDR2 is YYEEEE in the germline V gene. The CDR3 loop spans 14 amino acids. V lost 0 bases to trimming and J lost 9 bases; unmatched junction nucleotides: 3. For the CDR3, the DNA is TGTGCCAGCAGCTTGGTGCAGGGGGGTTCACCCCTCCACTTT. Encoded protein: CASSLVQGGSPLHF.

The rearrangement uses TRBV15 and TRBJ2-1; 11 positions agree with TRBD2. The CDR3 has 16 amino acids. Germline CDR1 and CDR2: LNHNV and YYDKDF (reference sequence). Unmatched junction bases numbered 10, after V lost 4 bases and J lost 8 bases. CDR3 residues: CATSNPLAGDLYEQFF. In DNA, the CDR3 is TGTGCCACCAGCAACCCACTAGCGGGAGATCTCTATGAGCAGTTCTTC.

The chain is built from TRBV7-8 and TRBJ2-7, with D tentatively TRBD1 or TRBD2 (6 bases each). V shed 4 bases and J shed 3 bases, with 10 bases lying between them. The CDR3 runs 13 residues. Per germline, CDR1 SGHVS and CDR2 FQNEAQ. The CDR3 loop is CASSSGAGYEQYF. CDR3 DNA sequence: TGTGCCAGCAGCTCGGGGGCGGGCTACGAGCAGTACTTC.

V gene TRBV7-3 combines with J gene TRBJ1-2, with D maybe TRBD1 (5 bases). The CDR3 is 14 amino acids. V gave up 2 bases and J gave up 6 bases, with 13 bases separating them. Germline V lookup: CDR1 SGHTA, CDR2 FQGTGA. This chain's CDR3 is CASSLGGMSDGYTF. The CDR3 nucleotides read TGTGCCAGCAGCTTAGGGGGGATGAGCGATGGCTACACCTTC.